This T cell receptor (beta chain) comes out of a study of T-cell memory formation after mild COVID-19. TCRdb re-analysed the 5' RACE reads in MiXCR, keeping a single row per CDR3 protein. The sample holds about 140,000 distinct CDR3 sequences, around 15% seen once. The CDR3 totals 14 residues. From germline, CDR1 is MNHEY and CDR2 SVGAGI. V dropped 2 bases and J dropped 3 bases, with 11 bases sitting between them. In this sample, this clonotype turned up many times. No antigen is known for it. Study-wide results and limits: Contracting clones localized mainly to CM and EM when CD4+ and mainly to EMRA when CD8+. SARS-CoV-2 specificity was not confirmed for second-wave clones peaking on day 37.

The genes are TRBV6-5 and TRBJ2-7, with D perhaps matching TRBD1 (5 bases). Material for sequencing was PBMCs or a T cell subset sorted from them (not recorded which). The TCR comes from an adult woman who had mild COVID-19 (a few samples of this study predate the infection). Cell type and time point are not known. CDR3 bases: TGTGCCAGCAGTTACCGACAGCGTTACTACGAGCAGTACTTC. Amino acid sequence: CASSYRQRYYEQYF.